One and the same sample provided the 32 T cell receptor beta chains below, sequenced in a study of T cells in Graves' hyperthyroidism and ophthalmopathy. Amplification yielded TCR beta CDR3 regions, with RNA transcripts as the source. A set of HTBI primers served as the primers for a first-round RT-PCR of the TCR CDR3. MiXCR, run by TCRdb on the multiplex PCR reads, gives a single entry per CDR3 protein. The repertoire consists of approximately 520,000 distinct CDR3 sequences, with approximately 25% occurring once and the leading ten covering approximately 11%. Sequences were obtained from blood. These receptors all come from a woman in her 30s with Graves' ophthalmopathy.

This clonotype was seen a few times. This rearrangement joins TRBV12-3 or TRBV12-4 to TRBJ2-7, with 7 positions matching TRBD2. This CDR3 spans 13 amino acids. Unmatched junction bases numbered 5, after V lost 7 bases and J lost 2 bases. CDR3 sequence reads: CASKSGTTYEQYF. In DNA form, the CDR3 reads TGTGCCAGCAAATCCGGGACTACCTACGAGCAGTACTTC.

This clonotype was picked up many times. The CDR3 DNA reads as TGTGCCATCAGTGACAGGGGGGGCTTCGGCTACACCTTC. Translating it yields CAISDRGGFGYTF. The chain employs TRBV10-3 and TRBJ1-2, with TRBD1 matching over 7 bases. J gave up 8 bases and V 3 bases, and 6 bases lay outside the gene matches. This CDR3 contains 13 residues. Germline V gene lookup returns CDR1 ENHRY and CDR2 SYGVKD.

The sample holds many counts of this clonotype. The V call is TRBV6-1, the J call TRBJ1-1; 8 bases fit TRBD1. With V trimmed by 5 bases and J by 8 bases, 10 bases remained unmatched. CDR1 is MNHNS, CDR2 SASEGT, per germline. The CDR3 spans 14 residues. CDR3 sequence (DNA): TGTGCCAGCAGTCCTGGACAGGGCTTTATCGAAGCTTTCTTT. It codes for CASSPGQGFIEAFF.

The J gene is TRBJ2-7, the V gene TRBV12-3 or TRBV12-4, with 7 positions matching TRBD1. Trimming took 7 bases from V and 5 from J; bases not matched to a gene: 5. The CDR3 has 12 amino acids. CDR3 sequence: CASTDRAHEQYF. The CDR3 DNA reads as TGTGCCAGCACCGACAGGGCCCACGAGCAGTACTTC.

CDR3 in DNA: TGTGCCAGCAGTCCTTGGACGGACATGAACACTGAAGCTTTCTTT. This translates into CASSPWTDMNTEAFF. The rearrangement joins TRBV12-3 or TRBV12-4 to TRBJ1-1; D perhaps matches TRBD1 (5 bases). The CDR3 covers 15 residues. V dropped 5 bases and J dropped 0 bases, with 13 bases sitting between them.

This clonotype was detected many times. The J gene is TRBJ2-5, the V gene TRBV6-1, with D possibly TRBD2 on 6 matching bases. From germline, CDR1 is MNHNS and CDR2 SASEGT. The CDR3 is made up of 12 amino acids. Trimming took 8 bases from V and 2 from J, leaving 9 bases between them. The CDR3 region has the DNA TGTGCCAGCCGGGACTTACAAGAGACCCAGTACTTC. Protein: CASRDLQETQYF.

Note on this clonotype: A much larger clone lies a single base off, so this may be a read error. This chain uses TRBV13 with TRBJ2-2, with 10 positions matching TRBD2. CDR3 length: 17 residues. Germline V gene lookup returns CDR1 PRHDT and CDR2 FYEKMQ (reference sequence). The CDR3 loop reads CASSLLSSGGSTGELCF. The CDR3 DNA reads TGTGCCAGCAGCTTACTCTCTAGCGGGGGTTCAACCGGGGAGCTGTGTTTT.

This rearrangement joins TRBV11-2 to TRBJ2-5; 10 bases map to TRBD1. V dropped 8 bases and J dropped 1; count of bases not matched to a gene: 10. The CDR3 runs 16 residues. Germline V lookup: CDR1 SGHAT, CDR2 FQNNGV. The CDR3 nucleotides read TGTGCCAGCGGGAACCCGGACAGGGGGTCCCAAGAGACCCAGTACTTC. Protein product: CASGNPDRGSQETQYF.

The chain recombines TRBV28 with TRBJ1-5, with D possibly being TRBD1 (6 bases). Germline V gives CDR1 MDHEN, CDR2 SYDVKM. With 5 bases removed from V and 2 bases from J, the gap between germline ends came to 13 bases. The CDR3 sequence is 15 residues long. The CDR3: CASSALGGGNQPQHF. DNA of the CDR3: TGTGCCAGCAGTGCCCTAGGGGGGGGCAATCAGCCCCAGCATTTT.

This clonotype was counted at least ten times. The chain employs TRBV11-2 and TRBJ1-2; D remains ambiguous. V lost 5 bases and J lost 1, with 11 bases in between. The length of the CDR3 is 14 residues. Germline CDR1 is SGHAT and CDR2 is FQNNGV. This CDR3 is CASSPIPFNYGYTF. CDR3 sequence (DNA): TGTGCCAGCAGCCCGATCCCTTTTAACTATGGCTACACCTTC.

A few counts support this clonotype. The chain uses TRBV27 and TRBJ2-7; 10 nucleotides match TRBD1. Germline V CDR1 and CDR2: MNHEY, SMNVEV (reference sequence). The CDR3 consists of 17 residues. V dropped 5 bases and J dropped 4; count of bases not matched to a gene: 14. The chain's CDR3 is CASSRGPRQGAFYEQYF. The CDR3 nucleotides are TGTGCCAGCAGTCGCGGCCCAAGACAGGGGGCTTTTTACGAGCAGTACTTC.

This clonotype was picked up a small number of times. The chain carries TRBV4-3 and TRBJ2-2, with unresolved D. V lost 2 bases, J lost 2 bases, and 9 bases lay in between. This CDR3 region has 15 residues. Germline lookup yields CDR1 LGHNA and CDR2 YSLEER. The DNA of the CDR3 is TGCGCCAGCAGCCAAATTAGTGTCAACACCGGGGAGCTGTTTTTT. Protein sequence: CASSQISVNTGELFF.

The CDR3 bases are TGTGCCGCTTGTTTAGCGGGAGGGCGAGAGACCCAGTACTTC. Its protein is CAACLAGGRETQYF. The J gene is TRBJ2-5, the V gene TRBV6-1, with TRBD2 matching over 11 bases. With 11 bases clipped from V and 4 bases from J, the junction kept 9 bases outside the gene matches. CDR1 and CDR2 from the germline V gene are MNHNS and SASEGT. The CDR3 loop spans 14 amino acids.

The chain combines TRBV4-1 with TRBJ1-5; D is uncertain. This CDR3 region has 15 residues. Germline lookup yields CDR1 MGHRA and CDR2 YSYEKL. The ends were cut back, 2 bases at V and 1 base at J, with 9 bases in the middle. CDR3 sequence reads: CASSQSDLSNQPQHF. CDR3 DNA sequence: TGCGCCAGCAGCCAATCCGACTTGAGCAATCAGCCCCAGCATTTT.

This clonotype was counted many times. The chain links TRBV28 to TRBJ1-1; 7 positions agree with TRBD1. The V gene end was trimmed by 8 bases and the J gene end by 7 bases; junction bases not matched to a gene: 7. The CDR3 has 12 residues. Germline V gene data show CDR1 as MDHEN and CDR2 as SYDVKM. The CDR3 coding sequence is TGTGCCAGCCAAGACAGGGCGGATGAAGCTTTCTTT. It specifies CASQDRADEAFF.

At least ten counts were recorded for this clonotype. The chain links TRBV5-1 to TRBJ1-2; 9 positions match TRBD1. CDR1 is SGHRS and CDR2 is YFSETQ in the germline V gene. This CDR3 region has 17 residues. V was pared by 4 bases and J by 2 bases, with 12 bases of the junction left unmatched. CDR3 loop: CASSHETRDRANYGYTF. The DNA for the CDR3 is TGCGCCAGCAGCCACGAGACCCGGGACAGGGCGAACTATGGCTACACCTTC.

This clonotype was picked up many times. The chain recombines TRBV5-1 with TRBJ1-1; no clear D. Germline CDR1 and CDR2: SGHRS and YFSETQ. The V and J ends lost 4 bases and 0 bases respectively, with 10 bases between them. This CDR3 region has 14 residues. For the CDR3, the DNA is TGCGCCAGCAGCCTAGACTTAATGAACACTGAAGCTTTCTTT. It translates to CASSLDLMNTEAFF.

This chain connects TRBV6-1 to TRBJ2-7; a possible D gene is TRBD1 (5 bases). CDR3 length equals 16 residues. With 8 bases removed from V and 0 bases from J, the gap between germline ends came to 20 bases. The germline gives CDR1 MNHNS, CDR2 SASEGT. CDR3 bases: TGTGCCAGCCAACTCTCCGCCGCAGGGTCCTCCTACGAGCAGTACTTC. Translating it yields CASQLSAAGSSYEQYF.

This clonotype showed up many times. The V call is TRBV12-3 or TRBV12-4, the J call TRBJ2-7, with 9 bases fitting TRBD1. V lost 3 bases and J lost 5; bases outside the gene matches: 5. The CDR3 contains 14 residues. This CDR3 reads CASSLVGTGNEQYF. In DNA form, the CDR3 reads TGTGCCAGCAGTTTGGTCGGGACAGGGAACGAGCAGTACTTC.

The chain recombines TRBV20-1 with TRBJ2-4; 8 positions agree with TRBD2. The CDR3 is 13 amino acids. The J segment lost 9 bases and the V segment lost 0 bases, leaving 4 bases of the junction unmatched. CDR1 DFQATT and CDR2 SNEGSKA come from the germline V gene (reference sequence). CDR3 loop: CSARDPLAGIQYF. CDR3 DNA sequence: TGCAGTGCTAGAGATCCGCTAGCGGGCATTCAGTACTTC.

This clonotype appeared many times. This chain links TRBV29-1 with TRBJ2-4; either TRBD1 or TRBD2 may supply D (5 bases each). The V end lost 1 base, the J end lost 8 bases, and 9 bases lay between the germline ends. Germline lookup yields CDR1 SQVTM and CDR2 ANQGSEA. The CDR3 is made up of 12 amino acids. The CDR3 bases are TGCAGCGTTGAAGGTCAGGGAGACATTCAGTACTTC. Amino acids: CSVEGQGDIQYF.

Many counts were recorded for this clonotype. One junction end disagrees with the germline gene, perhaps due to a read error. The J gene is TRBJ2-7, the V gene TRBV7-2, with 7 bases fitting TRBD2. The CDR3 sequence is 14 residues long. The germline V gene has CDR1 SGHTA and CDR2 FQGNSA. The chain's CDR3 is CASSLAGLAESIHF. The CDR3 nucleotides read TGTGCCAGCAGCTTAGCTGGCCTAGCGGAGTCCATACACTTC.

This clonotype has a count of ten or more. V and J are TRBV7-9 and TRBJ2-5; 8 nucleotides line up with TRBD1. The CDR3 consists of 15 residues. J gave up 2 bases and V 5 bases, and 7 bases lay outside the gene matches. Germline V CDR1 and CDR2: SEHNR, FQNEAQ (reference sequence). This chain's CDR3 is CASSLSGTGQETQYF. The CDR3 nucleotides read TGTGCCAGCAGCCTGTCAGGGACAGGTCAAGAGACCCAGTACTTC.

In its sample, this clonotype was seen once. V and J are TRBV6-5 and TRBJ1-2, with 10 bases matching TRBD1. The CDR3 is 15 amino acids. With V trimmed by 0 bases and J by 11 bases, 9 bases remained unmatched. Germline CDR1 MNHEY, CDR2 SVGAGI. DNA of the CDR3: TGTGCCAGCAGTTACTCCGGGGACAGGGGCAATCGTTACACCTTC. Its translation: CASSYSGDRGNRYTF.

This clonotype occurred many times. The chain links TRBV6-9 to TRBJ1-2; 9 bases fit TRBD1. This CDR3 comprises 16 residues. Unmatched junction bases numbered 14, after V lost 6 bases and J lost 6 bases. The germline V gene has CDR1 MNHGY and CDR2 SVAAGI. The CDR3 spells CASRQIRDRARDGYTF. Here the CDR3 DNA reads TGTGCCAGCAGGCAGATCCGGGACAGGGCTCGGGATGGCTACACCTTC.

This clonotype was observed at least ten times. The chain has TRBV19 and TRBJ1-1, with TRBD1 identical over 9 bases. V was clipped by 7 bases and J by 6 bases; unmatched bases: 12. CDR3 length: 15 residues. In germline, CDR1 is LNHDA, CDR2 SQIVND (reference sequence). The DNA for the CDR3 is TGTGCCAGTACCACAATGGGACAGGGTTACGCTGAAGCTTTCTTT. Protein sequence: CASTTMGQGYAEAFF.

The chain carries TRBV15 and TRBJ1-6; no reliable D call. Germline V gene data show CDR1 as LNHNV and CDR2 as YYDKDF (reference sequence). The CDR3 runs to 15 residues. Trimming removed 4 bases at V and 9 bases at J, with 16 bases between. The DNA of the CDR3 is TGTGCCACCAGCATCCGAGTGGGAGTTGGTTCACCCCTCCACTTT. It codes for CATSIRVGVGSPLHF.

This clonotype came up a few times. The gene calls are TRBV20-1 and TRBJ1-1, with D unresolved. V dropped 5 bases and J dropped 0 bases, with 13 bases sitting between them. The CDR3 loop spans 14 amino acids. The germline V gene encodes CDR1 DFQATT and CDR2 SNEGSKA (reference sequence). The CDR3: CSAVDPGLNTEAFF. DNA of the CDR3: TGCAGTGCTGTAGACCCCGGCCTGAACACTGAAGCTTTCTTT.

This clonotype was counted ten times or more. The chain couples TRBV12-3 or TRBV12-4 to TRBJ1-5; D call uncertain. The CDR3 sequence is 15 residues long. The V end was cut by 1 base, the J end by 2 bases, with 9 bases between. Here the CDR3 DNA reads TGTGCCAGCAGTTTAGAACCTGGGGGCAATCAGCCCCAGCATTTT. This sequence encodes CASSLEPGGNQPQHF.

This chain joins TRBV24-1 and TRBJ2-5; D tentatively reads TRBD1 or TRBD2 (5 bases each). CDR1 and CDR2 (germline): KGHDR, SFDVKD. CDR3 length equals 14 residues. The V end was cut by 4 bases, the J end by 3 bases, with 11 bases between. This chain's CDR3 is CATSELGTEETQYF. The CDR3, as DNA: TGTGCCACCAGTGAACTCGGGACGGAAGAGACCCAGTACTTC.

The chain uses TRBV4-1 and TRBJ1-5, with D perhaps TRBD1 (5 bases). V dropped 3 bases and J dropped 7 bases, with 13 bases sitting between them. The germline V gene encodes CDR1 MGHRA and CDR2 YSYEKL. The CDR3 has 14 residues. The CDR3 loop reads CASSHRGRGQPQHF. The CDR3 DNA reads TGCGCCAGCAGCCATCGTGGAAGGGGACAGCCCCAGCATTTT.

The J gene is TRBJ1-5, the V gene TRBV15; 8 positions agree with TRBD1. The CDR3 is 15 amino acids. Per germline, CDR1 LNHNV and CDR2 YYDKDF (reference sequence). V lost 0 bases, J lost 6 bases, and 4 bases stayed unmatched. Written as DNA, the CDR3 is TGTGCCACCAGCAGAGATCAGGGGGCAGGTCAGCCCCAGCATTTT. Amino acids: CATSRDQGAGQPQHF. Full variable domain (rest looked up from reference TRBV15 and TRBJ1-5): DAMVIQNPRYQVTQFGKPVTLSCSQTLNHNVMYWYQQKSSQAPKLLFHYYDKDFNNEADTPDNFQSRRPNTSFCFLDIRSPGLGDTAMYLCATSRDQGAGQPQHFGDGTRLSIL.